This TCR beta chain is from a study of response to subunit inactivated influenza vaccine. General study results and limits: T cells newly recruited by each seasonal influenza vaccination are few, the authors suggested.

TCRdb independently ran MiXCR on the RT-PCR reads; one entry per CDR3 protein. The top ten clones hold around 2% of a sample with 400,000 to 550,000 distinct CDR3 sequences, around 25% of them seen once. Trimming pared 0 bases from V and 6 bases from J, leaving 13 bases between. This CDR3 has 14 residues. Germline CDR1 and CDR2: SGHRS and YFSETQ. Concerning this clonotype itself: The antigen remains unidentified.

The rearrangement joins TRBV5-1 to TRBJ2-7; D is ambiguous. The starting material was CD4+ T cells sorted from PBMCs, obtained around 5 days after vaccination. This clonotype was sampled from a man aged 50-59 years who received an inactivated influenza vaccine. CDR3 DNA: TGCGCCAGCAGCTTGGATCAGGACCTCCCCGAGCAGTACTTC. Protein sequence: CASSLDQDLPEQYF.